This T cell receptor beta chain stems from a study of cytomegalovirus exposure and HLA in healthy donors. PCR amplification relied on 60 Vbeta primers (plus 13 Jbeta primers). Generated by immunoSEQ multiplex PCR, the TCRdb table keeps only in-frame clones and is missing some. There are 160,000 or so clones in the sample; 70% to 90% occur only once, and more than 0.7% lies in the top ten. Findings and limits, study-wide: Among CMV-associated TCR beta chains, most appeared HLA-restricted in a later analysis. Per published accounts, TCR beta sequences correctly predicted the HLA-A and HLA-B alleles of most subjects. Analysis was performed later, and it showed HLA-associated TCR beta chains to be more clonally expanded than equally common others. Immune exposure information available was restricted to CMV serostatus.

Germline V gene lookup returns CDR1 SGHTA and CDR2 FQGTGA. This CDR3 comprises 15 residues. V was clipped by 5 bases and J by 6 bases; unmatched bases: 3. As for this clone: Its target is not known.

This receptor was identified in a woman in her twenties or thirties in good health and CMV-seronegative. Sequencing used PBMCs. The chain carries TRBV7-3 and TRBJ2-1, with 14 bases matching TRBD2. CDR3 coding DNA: TGTGCCAGCAGCCCGGGACTAGCGGGAGTCAATGAGCAGTTCTTC. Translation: CASSPGLAGVNEQFF.